This T cell receptor beta chain was sequenced during a study of shared clonotypes between healthy human individuals. General observations from the study: Despite large depth, sorted-subset datasets appeared incompletely sequenced.

The method was immunoSEQ multiplex PCR; TCRdb's version includes in-frame clones alone and lacks a portion of them. This table has about 2,100,000 clones, approximately 94% appearing once. Only CD45RO-negative cells positively selected for CCR7 counted as naive CD8 cells, so terminally differentiated effector memory CD45RA+ cells were excluded. Those who donated, Caucasian adults without exception, all lived in Nashville, Tennessee. Details on this clone: What it binds is not known.

The source material was naive CD8+ T cells from PBMCs. The sequence derives from a man between 18 and 35 years old in good health. Some clones in this sample may be carry-over from other donors' samples.

Here the CDR3 DNA reads TGTGCCAGCAGCCCAACCAAAGGACTAGCGGGAGGGCAAGAGACCCAGTACTTC. It specifies CASSPTKGLAGGQETQYF. The chain links TRBV11-2 to TRBJ2-5, with TRBD2 matching over 15 bases. CDR3 size: 18 residues. The germline gives CDR1 SGHAT, CDR2 FQNNGV. With 5 bases clipped from V and 2 bases from J, the junction kept 9 bases outside the gene matches.